This T cell receptor beta chain emerged from a study of CXCR3-negative and CXCR3-positive naive CD8 T cells. The TRB cDNA libraries were prepared by 5' RACE with UMI labels. TCRdb reprocessed the 5' RACE reads and reports one entry per CDR3 protein, with no DNA. The sample yields 55,000 to 65,000 distinct CDR3 sequences, of which the top ten take up less than 0.65%. Study-wide findings and caveats: After cryopreservation, CXCR3 expression dropped partially; most assays used fresh PBMCs. TRB CDR3 properties served as the basis for inferring TCR strength, and surface CD5 was comparable between naive subsets. A higher hydrophobicity marked the TRB CDR3s of CXCR3-positive naive cells versus CXCR3-negative naive cells.

Naive CD8+ T cells were CD45RO-CCR7+CD27+CD95-. With regard to this clonotype: Its target is not known.

CDR1 is LNHNV, CDR2 YYDKDF, per germline (reference sequence). This CDR3 contains 16 residues. Sample: naive CXCR3+ CD8+ T cells from blood. Described subset: CD45RO-CCR7+CD27+CD95- naive CD8+ T cells expressing CXCR3 (TNR3+). The chain is built from TRBV15 and TRBJ1-5; lacking DNA, the TRBD1 call made by TCRdb goes unchecked. The sequence was collected from a human donor in good health. Some clones in this sample may be carry-over from other donors' samples. CDR3 protein: CATSRDQGWSNQPQHF.